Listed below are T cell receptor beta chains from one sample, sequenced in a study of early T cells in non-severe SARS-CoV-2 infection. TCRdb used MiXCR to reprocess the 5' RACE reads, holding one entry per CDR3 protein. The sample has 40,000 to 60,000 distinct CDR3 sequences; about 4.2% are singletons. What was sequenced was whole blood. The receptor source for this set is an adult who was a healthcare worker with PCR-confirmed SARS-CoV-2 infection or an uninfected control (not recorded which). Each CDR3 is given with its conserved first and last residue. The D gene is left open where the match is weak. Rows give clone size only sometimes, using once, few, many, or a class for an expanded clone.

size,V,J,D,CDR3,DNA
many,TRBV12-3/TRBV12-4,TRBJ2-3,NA,CASSSLASTDTQYF,TGTGCCAGCAGTTCCTTAGCGAGCACAGATACGCAGTATTTT
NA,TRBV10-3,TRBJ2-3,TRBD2,CAISDSGGPIGQYF,TGTGCCATCAGTGATTCGGGAGGGCCGATCGGGCAGTATTTT
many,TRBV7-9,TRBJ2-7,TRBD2,CASSRRSGEGQYF,TGTGCCAGCAGCCGCCGTAGCGGGGAGGGGCAGTACTTC
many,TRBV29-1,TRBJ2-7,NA,CSVFIRRGAAYEQYF,TGCAGCGTGTTTATTCGGAGGGGAGCGGCCTACGAGCAGTACTTC
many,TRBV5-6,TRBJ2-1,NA,CASTVTGSYNEQFF,TGTGCCAGCACCGTGACAGGATCCTACAATGAGCAGTTCTTC
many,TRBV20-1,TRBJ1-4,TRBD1,CSAPEPGQGEKLFF,TGCAGTGCGCCCGAACCGGGACAGGGGGAAAAACTGTTTTTT
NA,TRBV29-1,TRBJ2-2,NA,CSVAEVSNTGELFF,TGCAGCGTTGCCGAGGTCTCGAACACCGGGGAGCTGTTTTTT
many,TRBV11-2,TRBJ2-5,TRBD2,CASSPAGTTLQETQYF,TGTGCCAGCAGCCCCGCCGGGACTACCCTCCAAGAGACCCAGTACTTC
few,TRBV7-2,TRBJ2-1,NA,CASSFLGWGTNDDEQFF,TGTGCCAGCAGTTTTTTGGGTTGGGGTACAAATGACGATGAGCAGTTCTTC
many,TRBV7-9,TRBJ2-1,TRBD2,CASSSSLPTSGSPYNEQFF,TGTGCCAGCAGCTCGTCCCTACCCACTAGCGGGAGCCCCTACAATGAGCAGTTCTTC
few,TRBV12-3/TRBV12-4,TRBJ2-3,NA,CASSLGQRLGMSDTQYF,TGTGCCAGCAGTCTGGGCCAGCGCTTGGGGATGTCAGATACGCAGTATTTT
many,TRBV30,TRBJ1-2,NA,CAWSLRPYGYTF,TGTGCCTGGAGTCTTCGGCCCTATGGCTACACCTTC
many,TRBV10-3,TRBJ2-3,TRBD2,CAISARSGRAADTQYF,TGTGCCATCAGTGCGAGGAGCGGGAGGGCCGCCGATACGCAGTATTTT
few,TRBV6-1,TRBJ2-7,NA,CASSIEVRADRDF,TGTGCCAGCAGTATCGAAGTGCGGGCAGATAGGGACTTC
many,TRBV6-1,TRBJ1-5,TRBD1,CASSALLGQGHHPQHF,TGTGCCAGCAGTGCCTTACTGGGACAGGGTCATCATCCCCAGCATTTT
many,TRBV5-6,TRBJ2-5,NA,CASSRVTPGGTQYF,TGTGCCAGCAGCCGCGTCACCCCTGGAGGGACCCAGTACTTC
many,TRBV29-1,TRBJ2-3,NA,CSVEVGREGADTQYF,TGCAGCGTTGAGGTGGGCAGAGAGGGGGCAGATACGCAGTATTTT
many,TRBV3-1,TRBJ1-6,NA,CASSHVRLNSPLHF,TGTGCCAGCAGCCATGTCCGGCTGAATTCACCCCTCCACTTT
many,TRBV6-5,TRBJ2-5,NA,CASGREETQYF,TGTGCCAGCGGCCGTGAAGAGACCCAGTACTTC
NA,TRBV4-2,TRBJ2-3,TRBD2,CASSQDSAGDVNTQYF,TGTGCCAGCAGCCAAGATTCAGCGGGGGACGTAAATACGCAGTATTTT
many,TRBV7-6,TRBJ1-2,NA,CASSSTGRNYGYTF,TGTGCCAGCAGCTCTACAGGGAGGAACTATGGCTACACCTTC
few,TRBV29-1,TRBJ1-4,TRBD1,CSVRGTATNEKLFF,TGCAGCGTCCGGGGGACAGCAACTAATGAAAAACTGTTTTTT
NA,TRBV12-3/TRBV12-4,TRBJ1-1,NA,CASSSVGANTEAFF,TGTGCCAGCAGTTCCGTTGGGGCTAACACTGAAGCTTTCTTT